This T cell receptor beta chain derives from a study of T cell responses to AZD1222 COVID-19 vaccine. Study-level points and caveats: Clonal diversity was possibly underestimated, and white British individuals and females predominated among donors.

Of note for this clone: Its antigen remains unidentified.

Here immunoSEQ multiplex PCR was the method, and the copy in TCRdb shows in-frame clones only, minus some. The sample includes approximately 83,000 clones, about 89% of them seen just once. The V end lost 5 bases, the J end lost 7 bases, and 15 bases lay between the germline ends. From germline, CDR1 is KGHSY and CDR2 FQNENV. This CDR3 is built from 14 residues. This chain uses TRBV16 with TRBJ2-1; D gene uncertain. The TCR was taken from an adult in good health. Source: peripheral blood, taken on day 0 of MenACWY control vaccination. As DNA, the CDR3 is TGTGCCAGCAGCATACCCACCTCGCTAAATGAGCAGTTCTTC. Its protein is CASSIPTSLNEQFF.